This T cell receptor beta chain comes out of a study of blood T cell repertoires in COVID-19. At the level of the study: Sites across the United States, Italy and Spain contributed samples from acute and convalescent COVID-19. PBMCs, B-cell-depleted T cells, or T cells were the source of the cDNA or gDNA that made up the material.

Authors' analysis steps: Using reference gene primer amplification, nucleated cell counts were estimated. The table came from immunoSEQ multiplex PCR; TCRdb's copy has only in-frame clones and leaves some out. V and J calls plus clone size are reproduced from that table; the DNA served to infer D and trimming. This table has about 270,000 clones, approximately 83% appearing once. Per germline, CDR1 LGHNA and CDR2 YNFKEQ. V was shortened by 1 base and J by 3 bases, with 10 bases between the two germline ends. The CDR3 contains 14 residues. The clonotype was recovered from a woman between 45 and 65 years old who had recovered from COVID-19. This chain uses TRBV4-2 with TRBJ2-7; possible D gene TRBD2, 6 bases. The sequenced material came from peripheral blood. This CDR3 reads CASSQGGEIYEQYF. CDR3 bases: TGTGCCAGCAGCCAAGGCGGGGAGATCTACGAGCAGTACTTC.